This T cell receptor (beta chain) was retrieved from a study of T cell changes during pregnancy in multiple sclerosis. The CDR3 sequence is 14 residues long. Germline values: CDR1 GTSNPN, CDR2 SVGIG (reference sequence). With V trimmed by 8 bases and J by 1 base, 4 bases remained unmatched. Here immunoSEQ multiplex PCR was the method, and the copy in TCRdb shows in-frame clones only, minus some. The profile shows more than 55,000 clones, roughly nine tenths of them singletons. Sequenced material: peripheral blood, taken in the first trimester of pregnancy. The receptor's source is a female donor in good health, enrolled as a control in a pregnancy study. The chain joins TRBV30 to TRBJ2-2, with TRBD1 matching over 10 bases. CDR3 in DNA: TGTGCCGGACAGGGGGAGGGGAACACCGGGGAGCTGTTTTTT. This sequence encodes CAGQGEGNTGELFF.